This T cell receptor beta chain comes out of a study of shared clonotypes between healthy human individuals. Running of the assay took place at deep level. TCRdb's copy holds only in-frame clones and misses some; the assay was immunoSEQ multiplex PCR. Of about 1.5 million clones detected, approximately 97% appear once; the ten largest clones hold about 1.2%. The J segment lost 5 bases and the V segment lost 4 bases, leaving 7 bases of the junction unmatched. Germline V gene sequence: CDR1 SGHDN, CDR2 FVKESK. CDR3 length: 14 amino acids. The source is a man aged 25 to 40 in good health. J is TRBJ2-7 and V is TRBV14, with 8 bases fitting TRBD1. Input material: naive CD4+ T cells sorted from blood. As for subset: CD45RA+ positively selected. The CDR3 nucleotides read TGTGCCAGCAGCCCCGACGGACAGGGTGACGAGCAGTACTTC. Translated, it gives CASSPDGQGDEQYF.